A selection of T cell receptor beta chains follows, all from one sample in a study of control samples from healthy donors and cancer patients. Produced via immunoSEQ multiplex PCR; TCRdb's table is partial and in-frame only. The sample shows about 85,000 clones, 90% of them seen only once. The specimen was blood. Source of these receptors: a young woman in good health. Each CDR3 is given with its conserved first and last residue. D genes are given only for firm matches. Rows may omit the clone size; those that give it use once, few, many or a size class.

J: TRBJ1-1
V: TRBV6-5
D: NA
size: NA
DNA: TGTGCCAGCAGTATCCGGGAGGGCACTGAAGCTTTCTTT
CDR3: CASSIREGTEAFF

J: TRBJ2-7
V: TRBV5-8
D: NA
size: NA
DNA: TGTGCCACCACGGACATGATCTACGAGCAGTACTTC
CDR3: CATTDMIYEQYF

J: TRBJ2-5
V: TRBV7-2
D: TRBD2
size: NA
DNA: TGTGCCAGCAGCACCGGACTAGGGAAGACCCAGTACTTC
CDR3: CASSTGLGKTQYF

J: TRBJ1-5
V: TRBV6-5
D: NA
size: NA
DNA: TGTGCCAGCAGTACAGATAGCAATCAGCCCCAGCATTTT
CDR3: CASSTDSNQPQHF

J: TRBJ2-1
V: TRBV10-1
D: TRBD2
size: NA
DNA: TGCGCCAGCAGGCCTAGCGGGGGCAATGAGCAGTTCTTC
CDR3: CASRPSGGNEQFF

J: TRBJ2-3
V: TRBV5-1
D: TRBD1
size: NA
DNA: TGCGCCAGCAGCCCGCCTCAGGGGGCGGGTAGCACAGATACGCAGTATTTT
CDR3: CASSPPQGAGSTDTQYF

J: TRBJ1-2
V: TRBV19
D: NA
size: once
DNA: TGTGCCAGTAGTATAGCGCCAGGGAGCTCCGGCTACACCTTC
CDR3: CASSIAPGSSGYTF

J: TRBJ2-1
V: TRBV12-5
D: TRBD1
size: NA
DNA: TGTGCTAGTACGGGACAGGGGGCTTACAATGAGCAGTTCTTC
CDR3: CASTGQGAYNEQFF

J: TRBJ1-3
V: TRBV5-4
D: NA
size: NA
DNA: TGTGCCAGCAGCCGGGAGACAACCTCTGGAAACACCATATATTTT
CDR3: CASSRETTSGNTIYF

J: TRBJ2-6
V: TRBV5-6
D: NA
size: NA
DNA: TGTGCCAGCAGCCCGATCTACAGCTCTGGGGCCAACGTCCTGACTTTC
CDR3: CASSPIYSSGANVLTF